These T cell receptor beta chains were read from a single sample in a study of shared clonotypes between healthy human individuals. The data were produced by immunoSEQ multiplex PCR, yet TCRdb's version contains in-frame clones alone and is incomplete. The sample carries about 1.5 million clones, roughly 98% recorded once. Sequencing was performed on naive CD4+ T cells sorted from blood. These receptors came from a young man in good health. CDR3s include the opening cysteine and the closing phenylalanine or tryptophan. D genes are given only for firm matches. A clone size is listed for some rows: how often the clone was seen (once, few, many), or a class if it is expanded.

J	size	V	D	CDR3	DNA
TRBJ2-7	.	TRBV10-2	.	CASRNPGPYEQYF	TGCGCCAGCAGAAACCCGGGACCCTACGAGCAGTACTTC
TRBJ1-3	once	TRBV12-5	.	CASGLPGFTSGNTIYF	TGTGCTAGTGGTCTTCCGGGATTTACCTCTGGAAACACCATATATTTT
TRBJ2-7	.	TRBV15	.	CATSRLLGSLYEQYF	TGTGCCACCAGCAGACTCCTCGGCAGCCTCTACGAGCAGTACTTC
TRBJ2-4	.	TRBV19	TRBD2	CASSIVGGSQNIQYF	TGTGCCAGTAGTATAGTTGGCGGGAGCCAAAACATTCAGTACTTC
TRBJ2-1	.	TRBV29-1	TRBD2	CSVNGLAGGYEQFF	TGCAGCGTTAACGGACTAGCGGGAGGGTATGAGCAGTTCTTC
TRBJ2-5	.	TRBV28	.	CASSPRPGTVIETQYF	TGTGCCAGCAGTCCCCGTCCCGGGACCGTCATAGAGACCCAGTACTTC
TRBJ2-1	.	TRBV9	.	CASSVATFNNEQFF	TGTGCCAGCAGCGTAGCTACCTTTAACAATGAGCAGTTCTTC
TRBJ2-1	once	TRBV7-9	.	CASSSREQTWGYNEQFF	TGTGCCAGCAGCTCCCGGGAACAGACGTGGGGTTACAATGAGCAGTTCTTC
TRBJ1-5	.	TRBV5-8	.	CASSLHEGWDQPQHF	TGTGCCAGCAGCCTCCATGAGGGCTGGGATCAGCCCCAGCATTTT
TRBJ1-1	.	TRBV27	.	CASSLLHSAEAFF	TGTGCCAGCAGTTTACTGCACAGTGCCGAAGCTTTCTTT
TRBJ1-5	.	TRBV18	.	CASSPRGESNQPQHF	TGTGCCAGCTCACCTCGAGGTGAGAGCAATCAGCCCCAGCATTTT
TRBJ1-2	.	TRBV27	TRBD1	CASSSRTGRVDYGYTF	TGTGCCAGCAGTTCTCGGACAGGGAGAGTGGACTATGGCTACACCTTC
TRBJ2-7	.	TRBV7-9	.	CASSFSTSEQYF	TGTGCCAGCAGCTTCAGCACTTCCGAGCAGTACTTC
TRBJ1-5	.	TRBV9	.	CASSHGDAQHF	TGTGCCAGCAGCCACGGGGATGCCCAGCATTTT
TRBJ2-7	.	TRBV5-1	.	CASSLGWGETYEQYF	TGCGCCAGCAGCTTGGGGTGGGGAGAGACCTACGAGCAGTACTTC
TRBJ1-1	.	TRBV7-2	.	CASSFHNTEAFF	TGTGCCAGCAGCTTCCACAACACTGAAGCTTTCTTT
TRBJ2-7	.	TRBV5-5	TRBD2	CASSPGLAGVGEQYF	TGTGCCAGCAGCCCGGGACTAGCGGGAGTAGGGGAGCAGTACTTC
TRBJ2-7	.	TRBV29-1	TRBD2	CSVEFPGLAGGTYEQYF	TGCAGCGTTGAATTCCCCGGACTAGCGGGAGGTACTTACGAGCAGTACTTC
TRBJ1-5	.	TRBV5-8	.	CASSQEDQPQHF	TGTGCCAGCAGCCAGGAAGATCAGCCCCAGCATTTT
TRBJ2-3	.	TRBV15	TRBD2	CATSSIRSFWTSGSTDTQYF	TGTGCCACCAGCAGTATCCGTTCGTTTTGGACTAGCGGGAGCACAGATACGCAGTATTTT
TRBJ2-7	.	TRBV15	.	CATRGEKIYEQYF	TGTGCCACCAGGGGGGAGAAGATCTACGAGCAGTACTTC
TRBJ2-1	.	TRBV15	TRBD1	CATSRLTGVGNEQFF	TGTGCCACCAGCAGATTAACAGGGGTCGGGAATGAGCAGTTCTTC
TRBJ2-3	.	TRBV5-1	TRBD2	CASSLMRSSGSTDTQYF	TGCGCCAGCAGCTTGATGAGGTCTAGCGGGAGCACAGATACGCAGTATTTT
TRBJ2-3	.	TRBV5-4	TRBD2	CASSFGLAASTDTQYF	TGTGCCAGCAGTTTCGGACTAGCGGCTAGCACAGATACGCAGTATTTT
TRBJ2-1	.	TRBV30	.	CAWSGISSYNEQFF	TGTGCCTGGAGTGGGATTAGCTCCTACAATGAGCAGTTCTTC
TRBJ2-7	.	TRBV27	.	CASSLLVDLREQYF	TGTGCCAGCAGTTTACTAGTAGATTTGAGAGAGCAGTACTTC
TRBJ1-5	.	TRBV7-2	.	CASSSQGNQPQHF	TGTGCCAGCAGCTCCCAGGGCAATCAGCCCCAGCATTTT
TRBJ1-3	.	TRBV10-3	TRBD1	CAIRDRGNISGNTIYF	TGTGCCATCAGGGACAGGGGAAATATCTCTGGAAACACCATATATTTT
TRBJ2-7	once	TRBV11-2	.	CASSLRHRDHLYEQYF	TGTGCCAGCAGCCTACGTCACCGGGACCACCTCTACGAGCAGTACTTC
TRBJ1-1	.	TRBV18	.	CASSPLGPGSGITEAFF	TGTGCCAGCTCACCATTGGGACCAGGGTCGGGGATCACTGAAGCTTTCTTT
TRBJ1-2	once	TRBV28	.	CASSLLGAVYGYTF	TGTGCCAGCAGTTTATTGGGGGCGGTCTATGGCTACACCTTC
TRBJ2-7	.	TRBV5-8	.	CASSFYEQYF	TGTGCCAGCAGCTTCTACGAGCAGTACTTC
TRBJ1-1	.	TRBV5-1	.	CASSPGPRYEAFF	TGCGCCAGCAGCCCGGGGCCACGGTATGAAGCTTTCTTT
TRBJ1-2	.	TRBV28	TRBD1	CASSSLQGFTF	TGTGCCAGCAGTTCCCTACAGGGGTTCACCTTC
TRBJ2-3	.	TRBV5-6	TRBD1	CASSLPGQGHTDTQYF	TGTGCCAGCAGCCTCCCGGGACAGGGGCACACAGATACGCAGTATTTT
TRBJ2-2	.	TRBV30	.	CAWSTSRALTGELFF	TGTGCCTGGAGTACTTCCCGGGCCCTAACCGGGGAGCTGTTTTTT
TRBJ2-3	.	TRBV5-4	.	CASSFYRGTDTQYF	TGTGCCAGCAGCTTCTACAGGGGCACAGATACGCAGTATTTT